This entry lists 21 T cell receptor beta chains sequenced from one sample in a study of T cell repertoires in ileal Crohn's disease. Some clones are missing from TCRdb's copy, which holds only in-frame ones; the method was immunoSEQ multiplex PCR. The repertoire holds about 5,500 clones, with approximately 80% as singletons. Stated time point: inflamed ileum from the surgical specimen. Sequencing was done on a sample of ileal tissue. All receptors derive from an adult with Crohn's disease.

CDR3 DNA: TGTGCCAGCTCACCACCTAGCGGGGGGAGCTATGAGCAGTTCTTC. This sequence encodes CASSPPSGGSYEQFF. V gene TRBV18 combines with J gene TRBJ2-1, with 10 bases matching TRBD2. V dropped 0 bases and J dropped 8; count of bases not matched to a gene: 4. Germline V gene sequence: CDR1 KGHSH, CDR2 LQKENI. The CDR3 spans 15 residues.

CDR3 sequence reads: CAIWRVPRVNEKLFF. The CDR3 bases are TGTGCCATCTGGCGGGTTCCGCGGGTGAATGAAAAACTGTTTTTT. This chain connects TRBV21-1 to TRBJ1-4. TRBV21-1 is given as a pseudogene. CDR3 length equals 15 residues.

The chain couples TRBV29-1 to TRBJ1-1; tentative D call: TRBD1 (5 bases). Per germline, CDR1 SQVTM and CDR2 ANQGSEA. The CDR3 is made up of 16 amino acids. With 4 bases removed from V and 0 bases from J, the gap between germline ends came to 18 bases. The CDR3 region has the DNA TGCAGCGTTGCCGGGGGTGGTATGGGGGTGAACACTGAAGCTTTCTTT. Encoded protein: CSVAGGGMGVNTEAFF.

Here the CDR3 DNA reads TGTGCCACCATCGGGTCTTTTATCTCTGGAAACACCATATATTTT. Protein sequence: CATIGSFISGNTIYF. V is TRBV6-1 and J is TRBJ1-3, with D hard to call. Deletions cut 10 bases from V and 0 bases from J, with 16 bases between. Germline V gene sequence: CDR1 MNHNS, CDR2 SASEGT. This CDR3 contains 15 residues.

The chain uses TRBV28 and TRBJ1-4, with 7 bases aligning to TRBD1. CDR3 length equals 15 residues. Trimming removed 1 base from V and 4 bases from J; junction bases left unmatched: 3. Germline values: CDR1 MDHEN, CDR2 SYDVKM. The CDR3 loop is CASSLSGQLNEKLFF. CDR3 in DNA: TGTGCCAGCAGTTTATCGGGACAGCTTAATGAAAAACTGTTTTTT.

The V gene is TRBV2, the J gene TRBJ2-3, with 11 nucleotides matching TRBD1. CDR1 is SNHLY, CDR2 FYNNEI, per germline. The V gene end was trimmed by 5 bases and the J gene end by 3 bases; junction bases not matched to a gene: 7. The CDR3 consists of 16 residues. CDR3 region: CASSLRTGGGTDTQYF. CDR3 sequence (DNA): TGTGCCAGCAGTTTACGGACAGGGGGCGGTACAGATACGCAGTATTTT.

This chain links TRBV5-1 with TRBJ2-7, with TRBD2 as a possible D gene (5 bases). Trimming cost V 2 bases and J 3 bases, with 21 bases left between them. Germline V gene lookup returns CDR1 SGHRS and CDR2 YFSETQ. This CDR3 comprises 17 residues. The DNA for the CDR3 is TGCGCCAGCAGCTTAGGTTTCGGGGATCAGCGTGACTACGAGCAGTACTTC. Protein sequence: CASSLGFGDQRDYEQYF.

The genes are TRBV4-1 and TRBJ2-7, with TRBD2 identical over 7 bases. The V and J ends lost 6 bases and 2 bases, in that order; junction bases with no gene match: 10. Germline-derived CDR1 and CDR2 are MGHRA and YSYEKL. The CDR3 spans 15 residues. As DNA, the CDR3 is TGCGCCAGCAGTCCCCGGACTAGTTTACCCTACGAGCAGTACTTC. This sequence encodes CASSPRTSLPYEQYF.

This chain connects TRBV2 to TRBJ1-2, with D possibly matching TRBD1 (5 bases). The CDR3 covers 12 residues. In germline, CDR1 is SNHLY, CDR2 FYNNEI. V lost 1 base to trimming and J lost 8 bases, with 8 bases between them. In DNA, the CDR3 is TGTGCCAGCAGTGAAGGCGGGGACGGCTACACCTTC. Its translation is CASSEGGDGYTF.

Relative to its sample, this clone is large. The rearrangement joins TRBV10-1 to TRBJ2-3; 14 positions match TRBD2. Germline-derived CDR1 and CDR2 are WNHNN and SYGVQD (reference sequence). Losses at the gene ends were 5 bases for V and 0 bases for J; bases not matched to a gene: 7. CDR3 length: 18 residues. The DNA for the CDR3 is TGCGCCAGCAGTCCGGGACTAGCGGGGGTGACTAGCACAGATACGCAGTATTTT. Encoded protein: CASSPGLAGVTSTDTQYF.

The chain combines TRBV5-6 with TRBJ2-1; 7 positions agree with TRBD1. The J segment lost 9 bases and the V segment lost 4 bases, leaving 13 bases of the junction unmatched. In germline, CDR1 is SGHDT, CDR2 YYEEEE. CDR3 length equals 15 residues. The CDR3 DNA reads as TGTGCCAGCAGCCGCCTGGGACAGCGGATTCGTGAGCAGTTCTTC. Its protein product is CASSRLGQRIREQFF.

The chain employs TRBV7-8 and TRBJ1-1; tentative D call: TRBD1 (5 bases). This CDR3 has 16 amino acids. V lost 0 bases to trimming and J lost 4 bases, with 15 bases between them. CDR1 is SGHVS, CDR2 FQNEAQ, per germline. This chain's CDR3 is CASSLAMGRGGTEAFF. In DNA form, the CDR3 reads TGTGCCAGCAGCTTAGCTATGGGACGGGGTGGCACTGAAGCTTTCTTT.

The chain recombines TRBV7-8 with TRBJ1-1; possible D gene TRBD1, 5 bases. Germline CDR1 reads SGHVS; CDR2 reads FQNEAQ. The CDR3 has 16 amino acids. The V end was cut by 5 bases, the J end by 5 bases, with 21 bases between. The CDR3 DNA follows: TGTGCCAGCAGCAGTGAACCTCAGGGTGGAGGGACTGAAGCTTTCTTT. This gives the protein CASSSEPQGGGTEAFF.

This clone appeared a single time. The chain is built from TRBV7-6 and TRBJ2-1; 7 nucleotides align to TRBD1. CDR3 length equals 16 residues. The junction had 11 bases not matched to a gene; V was cut back by 2 bases and J by 7 bases. Germline assignment: CDR1 SGHVS and CDR2 FNYEAQ. The CDR3 loop is CASSLSPGQNPNEQFF. The CDR3 coding sequence is TGTGCCAGCAGCTTAAGTCCGGGACAGAACCCGAATGAGCAGTTCTTC.

The chain recombines TRBV11-1 with TRBJ2-1; no clear D. The CDR3 runs 13 residues. Per the germline V gene, CDR1 is SGHAT and CDR2 is FQDESV (reference sequence). Trimming stripped 3 bases from V and 5 bases from J, with 8 bases between. CDR3 nucleotides: TGTGCCAGCAGCTTCGATCGAAACAATGAGCAGTTCTTC. Translated, it gives CASSFDRNNEQFF.

The gene calls are TRBV19 and TRBJ1-5; the match to TRBD1 covers 10 bases. V was pared by 10 bases and J by 2 bases, with 5 bases of the junction left unmatched. The germline V gene encodes CDR1 LNHDA and CDR2 SQIVND (reference sequence). CDR3 length: 14 amino acids. The CDR3 sequence is CATMGTGGNQPQHF. The CDR3 region has the DNA TGTGCCACCATGGGGACAGGGGGCAATCAGCCCCAGCATTTT.

This clone appeared a few times. The rearrangement joins TRBV2 to TRBJ2-7; possibly TRBD2 for D (5 bases). V gave up 4 bases and J gave up 0 bases, with 7 bases separating them. Looked up from germline, CDR1 is SNHLY and CDR2 is FYNNEI. The CDR3 contains 13 residues. CDR3 amino acids: CASSGRVSYEQYF. The DNA of the CDR3 is TGTGCCAGCAGTGGGCGGGTCTCCTACGAGCAGTACTTC.

The chain employs TRBV6-4 and TRBJ2-3, with D unclear. Trimming removed 4 bases at V and 0 bases at J, with 11 bases between. The V gene's germline CDR1 is MRHNA and CDR2 SNTAGT. This CDR3 is built from 15 residues. The CDR3 DNA sequence: TGTGCCAGCAGTGTACAAGGGATAAGCACAGATACGCAGTATTTT. As protein: CASSVQGISTDTQYF.

The rearrangement uses TRBV20-1 and TRBJ2-7, with 8 bases that match TRBD1. CDR1 is DFQATT and CDR2 is SNEGSKA in the germline V gene (reference sequence). This CDR3 has 11 amino acids. The V segment lost 5 bases and the J segment 3 bases; nucleotides outside the gene matches: 0. Here the CDR3 DNA reads TGCAGTGCTGGACAGGGCTACGAGCAGTACTTC. Translated: CSAGQGYEQYF.

The chain employs TRBV7-2 and TRBJ2-7; unclear D gene. CDR3 length equals 12 residues. Germline assignment: CDR1 SGHTA and CDR2 FQGNSA. Trimming shortened V by 2 bases and J by 2 bases, and 4 bases separated the two germline ends. The CDR3 here is CASSLPPYEQYF. The DNA for the CDR3 is TGTGCCAGCAGCTTACCCCCCTACGAGCAGTACTTC.

The chain links TRBV2 to TRBJ1-5; D may be TRBD1 (6 bases). The CDR3 spans 13 residues. Trimming pared 7 bases from V and 6 bases from J, leaving 13 bases between. The germline gives CDR1 SNHLY, CDR2 FYNNEI. CDR3 loop: CASMSRGSQPQHF. DNA of the CDR3: TGTGCCAGCATGAGCAGGGGAAGTCAGCCCCAGCATTTT.